These 12 T cell receptor beta chains were sequenced from one sample in a study of Ad26.COV2.S vaccination and SARS-CoV-2 variants (dated by TCRdb to the early 2020s). The sample's treatment or condition label, decoded: roughly 20 received Ad26.COV2.S at low or high dose, single or two shots; about 5 received placebo; per-sample allocation not given. Repertoires of vaccine and placebo recipients were sequenced from samples collected on day 63 after the first injection. The library was built by means of the immunoSEQ multiplex PCR assay. TCRdb retrieved this table from immuneACCESS and kept in-frame rearrangements only. Not all clones are present; in checked studies, unresolved V genes account for under half, and no reason is known for the remainder. This sample holds about 400,000 clones; about 80% were observed only once. The top ten hold roughly 7.4% of the sample. The sample here was peripheral blood, taken in a trial of Ad26.COV2.S vaccine versus placebo. All receptors derive from a person between 18 and 60 years old who received the Ad26.COV2.S COVID-19 vaccine or a placebo.

V and J are TRBV7-9 and TRBJ2-1; no reliable D call. Trimming took off 5 bases at V and 8 bases at J, with 10 bases between the two ends. CDR1 and CDR2 from the germline V gene are SEHNR and FQNEAQ (reference sequence). The CDR3 extends over 12 amino acids. The CDR3 sequence is CASSPNLHEQFF. The CDR3 bases are TGTGCCAGCAGCCCCAATTTGCATGAGCAGTTCTTC. Combining the CDR3 with reference TRBV7-9 and TRBJ2-1 gives the whole variable domain DTGVSQNPRHKITKRGQNVTFRCDPISEHNRLYWYRQTLGQGPEFLTYFQNEAQLEKSRLLSDRFSAERPKGSFSTLEIQRTEQGDSAMYLCASSPNLHEQFFGPGTRLTVL.

In DNA form, the CDR3 reads TGTGCCTGGAGTCCCTTAGCGGGAGGAAAATACAATGAGCAGTTCTTC. It translates to CAWSPLAGGKYNEQFF. V and J are TRBV30 and TRBJ2-1; 10 positions match TRBD2. This CDR3 is built from 16 residues. Looked up from germline, CDR1 is GTSNPN and CDR2 is SVGIG (reference sequence). J was trimmed by 4 bases and V by 2 bases; bases with no gene match: 8.

The V gene is TRBV7-2, the J gene TRBJ2-2, with a possible D match to TRBD1 (5 bases). This CDR3 spans 14 amino acids. Germline assignment: CDR1 SGHTA and CDR2 FQGNSA. V lost 3 bases and J lost 1, with 6 bases in between. This CDR3 is CASSFGQNTGELFF. The CDR3 DNA follows: TGTGCCAGCAGCTTTGGACAGAACACCGGGGAGCTGTTTTTT.

The chain carries TRBV3-1 (or the pseudogene TRBV3-2) and TRBJ1-1; D may be TRBD1 (6 bases). V was shortened by 4 bases and J by 10 bases, with 19 bases between the two germline ends. The CDR3 has 14 residues. The germline gives CDR1 LGHDT, CDR2 YNNKEL (reference sequence). CDR3 region: CASSPPFHRAGAFF. The CDR3, as DNA: TGTGCCAGCAGCCCGCCTTTCCACAGGGCGGGAGCTTTCTTT.

The chain combines TRBV3-1 (or the pseudogene TRBV3-2) with TRBJ1-1, with no clear D. Per germline, CDR1 LGHDT and CDR2 YNNKEL (reference sequence). The length of the CDR3 is 15 residues. Trimming took off 4 bases at V and 5 bases at J, with 17 bases between the two ends. Written as DNA, the CDR3 is TGTGCCAGCAGCCCGTTCCGAGGAGGCACGACTGAAGCTTTCTTT. The encoded protein is CASSPFRGGTTEAFF.

This sequence joins TRBV19 and TRBJ2-7, with D possibly being TRBD1 (6 bases). V was pared by 3 bases and J by 4 bases, with 16 bases between. The CDR3 contains 15 residues. CDR1 LNHDA and CDR2 SQIVND come from the germline V gene (reference sequence). The CDR3 DNA reads TGTGCCAGTAGTATCATCCCGGGACACAAATACGAGCAGTACTTC. This translates into CASSIIPGHKYEQYF. Full variable domain (rest looked up from reference TRBV19 and TRBJ2-7): DGGITQSPKYLFRKEGQNVTLSCEQNLNHDAMYWYRQDPGQGLRLIYYSQIVNDFQKGDIAEGYSVSREKKESFPLTVTSAQKNPTAFYLCASSIIPGHKYEQYFGPGTRLTVT.

The chain carries TRBV19 and TRBJ2-7, with 9 nucleotides matching TRBD1. The CDR3 length is 15 residues. Germline V gene lookup returns CDR1 LNHDA and CDR2 SQIVND (reference sequence). V shed 5 bases and J 2 bases; nucleotides not matched to a gene: 7. CDR3 sequence: CASSPYRGPPYEQYF. The CDR3 DNA follows: TGTGCCAGTAGTCCTTACAGGGGGCCCCCCTACGAGCAGTACTTC. The variable domain in full, completed from reference TRBV19 and TRBJ2-7, reads DGGITQSPKYLFRKEGQNVTLSCEQNLNHDAMYWYRQDPGQGLRLIYYSQIVNDFQKGDIAEGYSVSREKKESFPLTVTSAQKNPTAFYLCASSPYRGPPYEQYFGPGTRLTVT.

This chain connects TRBV5-6 to TRBJ1-2; tentatively, D is TRBD1 (6 bases). The germline gives CDR1 SGHDT, CDR2 YYEEEE. The CDR3 sequence is 15 residues long. V was pared by 2 bases and J by 8 bases, with 19 bases between. Here the CDR3 DNA reads TGTGCCAGCAGCTTTGCGGGGGCGAGGGTTAGGGGCTACACCTTC. Its translation is CASSFAGARVRGYTF.

The CDR3 DNA reads as TGTGCCAGCAGTGACTCCCGACTAGCGGCAGATACGCAGTATTTT. It encodes CASSDSRLAADTQYF. The chain couples TRBV6-4 to TRBJ2-3; 9 nucleotides match TRBD2. This CDR3 has 15 residues. Germline CDR1 and CDR2: MRHNA and SNTAGT. Germline trimming cut 0 bases from V and 4 bases from J; bases unmatched to any gene: 2.

The genes are TRBV23-1 and TRBJ1-1; TRBD1 agrees at 8 bases. TRBV23-1 is an open reading frame whose function is uncertain. V lost 7 bases, J lost 0 bases, and 16 bases stayed unmatched. This CDR3 is 18 amino acids long. Written as DNA, the CDR3 is TGCGCCAGCATTTACCCGAACAGGGGGGTCCCCATGAACACTGAAGCTTTCTTT. It encodes CASIYPNRGVPMNTEAFF.

The genes are TRBV10-3 and TRBJ1-1; D might be TRBD1 (5 bases). This CDR3 is built from 13 residues. Between the trimmed V and J ends, which lost 2 bases and 5 bases, there was a span of 9 bases. In germline, CDR1 is ENHRY, CDR2 SYGVKD. Here the CDR3 reads CAISEDSYTEAFF. The CDR3 DNA reads TGTGCCATCAGTGAGGACAGTTATACTGAAGCTTTCTTT.

The rearrangement uses TRBV7-2 and TRBJ2-5; D is unresolved. Looked up from germline, CDR1 is SGHTA and CDR2 is FQGNSA. Trimming took 1 base from V and 2 from J, leaving 11 bases between them. The CDR3 sequence is 15 residues long. CDR3 DNA: TGTGCCAGCAGCTTAGTTGTGGGCAGACAAGAGACCCAGTACTTC. This gives the protein CASSLVVGRQETQYF.